The rows below give T cell receptor beta chains drawn from one sample of a study of CD8 T cells in Susac syndrome. TCRdb processed the immunoSEQ multiplex PCR reads anew with MiXCR; each CDR3 protein has one entry. The sample lists 200,000 to 300,000 distinct CDR3 sequences; roughly 93% were seen once. The sequenced material came from CD4+ T cells from PBMCs. These receptors were taken from a human donor with multiple sclerosis. Both conserved end residues are part of each CDR3. Fields, in order: V gene, J gene, D gene, CDR3 protein, CDR3 DNA. The D gene is left open where the match is weak.

TRBV3-1	TRBJ1-5	.	CASSQDPSPAGPQHF	TGTGCCAGCAGCCAAGATCCATCCCCGGCAGGTCCCCAGCATTTT
TRBV29-1	TRBJ1-1	.	CSVVFRGSTMNTEAFF	TGCAGCGTTGTTTTTCGGGGCTCGACCATGAACACTGAAGCTTTCTTT
TRBV24-1	TRBJ2-1	.	CATSDPMVGRDEQFF	TGTGCCACCAGTGATCCTATGGTGGGTCGCGATGAGCAGTTCTTC
TRBV20-1	TRBJ1-3	TRBD1	CGGADRGLGNTIYF	TGCGGGGGGGCGGACAGGGGATTAGGAAACACCATATATTTT
TRBV19	TRBJ1-5	TRBD1	CASSMQTGLGQPQHF	TGTGCCAGTAGTATGCAGACAGGGTTGGGCCAGCCCCAGCATTTT
TRBV5-1	TRBJ1-4	.	CASSFGGLGTTNEKLFF	TGCGCCAGCAGCTTCGGCGGTCTTGGGACAACTAATGAAAAACTGTTTTTT
TRBV12-3/TRBV12-4	TRBJ1-3	.	CASSSRAGNTIYF	TGTGCCAGCAGTTCGAGAGCTGGAAACACCATATATTTT
TRBV7-9	TRBJ1-5	.	CASSPRITGRDGNQPQHF	TGTGCCAGCAGCCCACGAATCACGGGGCGGGATGGCAATCAGCCCCAGCATTTT
TRBV28	TRBJ1-6	TRBD1	CASSQTGVNSPLHF	TGTGCCAGCAGTCAGACAGGGGTAAATTCACCCCTCCACTTT
TRBV7-2	TRBJ2-2	TRBD1	CASSSDRANTGELFF	TGTGCCAGCAGCTCGGACAGGGCGAACACCGGGGAGCTGTTTTTT
TRBV20-1	TRBJ2-7	TRBD1	CSAQNRDRGSYEQYF	TGCAGTGCCCAAAACCGGGACAGGGGCTCCTACGAGCAGTACTTC
TRBV5-6	TRBJ2-5	.	CASSLADTGGETQYF	TGTGCCAGCAGCTTGGCGGACACTGGGGGAGAGACCCAGTACTTC
TRBV6-5	TRBJ1-1	.	CASRRVMDTEAFF	TGTGCCAGCAGACGAGTGATGGACACTGAAGCTTTCTTT
TRBV24-1	TRBJ2-6	.	CATSDRFAGANVLTF	TGTGCCACCAGTGACCGGTTTGCTGGGGCCAACGTCCTGACTTTC
TRBV2	TRBJ2-1	TRBD1	CASMGQSSYNEQFF	TGTGCCAGCATGGGACAGAGCTCCTACAATGAGCAGTTCTTC
TRBV6-1	TRBJ2-7	.	CASSATSGVSYEQYF	TGTGCCAGCAGTGCAACGTCAGGGGTCTCCTACGAGCAGTACTTC
TRBV6-2/TRBV6-3	TRBJ1-5	.	CASSYSPGTSQPQHF	TGTGCCAGCAGTTACTCGCCAGGGACAAGTCAGCCCCAGCATTTT
TRBV6-2/TRBV6-3	TRBJ2-3	.	CASSSSSRAQYF	TGTGCCAGCAGCAGTAGCTCCAGAGCGCAGTATTTT
TRBV12-3/TRBV12-4	TRBJ1-5	.	CASSVEYQPQHF	TGTGCCAGCAGTGTCGAATATCAGCCCCAGCATTTT
TRBV5-4	TRBJ2-1	.	CASSMQGWDHNEQFF	TGTGCCAGCAGCATGCAGGGTTGGGATCACAATGAGCAGTTCTTC
TRBV29-1	TRBJ1-1	.	CSVVAQGRNTEAFF	TGCAGCGTTGTTGCGCAGGGACGGAACACTGAAGCTTTCTTT
TRBV20-1	TRBJ1-1	.	CTLGTVVGTEAFF	TGCACCCTCGGGACGGTCGTTGGCACTGAAGCTTTCTTT
TRBV5-1	TRBJ2-3	TRBD2	CASSLEWRGLAGNDHTQYF	TGCGCCAGCAGCTTGGAGTGGCGGGGACTAGCGGGCAACGACCATACGCAGTATTTT
TRBV30	TRBJ1-2	.	CATQVNYGYTF	TGTGCCACACAGGTGAACTATGGCTACACCTTC
TRBV6-1	TRBJ2-1	TRBD1	CASNNRQGMGRDEQFF	TGTGCCAGCAATAATCGACAGGGTATGGGGCGGGATGAGCAGTTCTTC
TRBV9	TRBJ2-7	.	CASSVSGSGSSYEQYF	TGTGCCAGCAGCGTGTCAGGGTCGGGATCGTCCTACGAGCAGTACTTC
TRBV27	TRBJ1-4	.	CASSLLVGDKKLFF	TGTGCCAGCAGTTTATTGGTGGGGGACAAAAAACTGTTTTTT
TRBV29-1	TRBJ2-6	.	CSVEGPGAGANVLTF	TGCAGCGTTGAAGGACCTGGAGCTGGGGCCAACGTCCTGACTTTC
TRBV20-1	TRBJ1-2	.	CSAILLPKASGYTF	TGCAGTGCTATTCTTTTACCGAAAGCGAGCGGCTACACCTTC
TRBV18	TRBJ1-3	.	CASSPTLQKGNTIYF	TGTGCCAGCTCACCGACGCTTCAAAAGGGAAACACCATATATTTT
TRBV2	TRBJ2-2	.	CASSGGPWRRTGELFF	TGTGCCAGCAGTGGGGGACCGTGGCGGCGCACCGGGGAGCTGTTTTTT
TRBV6-5	TRBJ2-7	TRBD1	CASSYSGTGLYEQYF	TGTGCCAGCAGTTACTCGGGGACAGGCCTCTACGAGCAGTACTTC
TRBV7-2	TRBJ1-2	.	CASSAGRGVENYGYTF	TGTGCCAGCAGCGCCGGCCGAGGGGTGGAGAACTATGGCTACACCTTC
TRBV9	TRBJ2-1	TRBD1	CASSGTGTGAYNEQFF	TGTGCCAGCAGCGGAACCGGGACAGGTGCCTACAATGAGCAGTTCTTC